Below are 19 T cell receptor beta chains sequenced from a single sample in a study of molecular identifiers for immune sequencing clone quantification. TCRdb re-analysed the PCR reads in MiXCR, keeping a single row per CDR3 protein. The data hold hundreds of thousands of distinct CDR3 sequences, with 15% to 20% observed a single time. The sample taken for sequencing was naive CD8+ T cells from blood, with Jurkat cell RNA spiked in. Subset meaning: FACS-sorted CD8+CD4-CCR7+CD45RA+ naive T cells. Receptor source: a human donor in good health. Some libraries in this study had Jurkat cell RNA spiked in.

This clonotype showed up many times. This chain uses TRBV7-9 with TRBJ2-1; D is uncertain. The CDR3 is 14 amino acids. V lost 5 bases and J lost 14, with 22 bases in between. In germline, CDR1 is SEHNR, CDR2 FQNEAQ (reference sequence). CDR3 bases: TGTGCCAGCAGCCTAATTTTCGACGGTGAAGAGGAGTTCTTC. Protein product: CASSLIFDGEEEFF.

This clonotype was counted once. The chain is built from TRBV19 and TRBJ1-1; no clear D gene. V was cut by 7 bases and J by 3 bases, with 15 bases left in between. In germline, CDR1 is LNHDA, CDR2 SQIVND (reference sequence). This CDR3 spans 14 amino acids. The chain's CDR3 is CASTPGGQDTEAFF. CDR3 in DNA: TGTGCCAGTACCCCGGGAGGTCAGGACACTGAAGCTTTCTTT.

This clonotype appeared many times. This chain connects TRBV27 to TRBJ2-3, with D unresolved. V lost 4 bases, J lost 2 bases, and 16 bases lay in between. CDR3 length: 16 residues. Per the germline V gene, CDR1 is MNHEY and CDR2 is SMNVEV (reference sequence). The DNA for the CDR3 is TGTGCCAGCAGTTCTATTGGGTGGCGTGCCACAGATACGCAGTATTTT. It codes for CASSSIGWRATDTQYF.

This clonotype was detected ten times or more. V is TRBV7-9 and J is TRBJ1-5; unclear D gene. The CDR3 runs to 14 residues. V was trimmed by 5 bases and J by 1 base, leaving 9 bases between them. Germline V lookup: CDR1 SEHNR, CDR2 FQNEAQ (reference sequence). CDR3 coding DNA: TGTGCCAGCAGCCCTAGCCCCAGCAATCAGCCCCAGCATTTT. Translating it yields CASSPSPSNQPQHF.

This clonotype was found many times. The chain recombines TRBV11-2 with TRBJ2-7; unclear D gene. Germline V gene data show CDR1 as SGHAT and CDR2 as FQNNGV. The CDR3 sequence is 13 residues long. Trimming took off 5 bases at V and 3 bases at J, with 11 bases between the two ends. The CDR3, as DNA: TGTGCCAGCAGCCCCAGAGGCGACTACGAGCAGTACTTC. Its protein is CASSPRGDYEQYF.

Notes on this clonotype: A clone one base away is much larger, so this may be a read error. A read error is likely, as this CDR3 ends without the conserved phenylalanine or tryptophan. The chain has TRBV7-6 and TRBJ2-7; 10 bases agree with TRBD1. Germline loops: CDR1 SGHVS, CDR2 FNYEAQ. This CDR3 has 17 amino acids. Trimming cost V 2 bases and J 0 bases; bases outside gene matches: 7. The CDR3 DNA reads as TGTGCCAGCAGCTTACCTGGGACAGGGGAAAGCTCCTACGAGCAGTACCTC. It encodes CASSLPGTGESSYEQYL.

This clonotype was observed at least ten times. V usage is TRBV11-2 and J usage is TRBJ2-3; 9 nucleotides line up with TRBD2. From germline, CDR1 is SGHAT and CDR2 FQNNGV. V lost 5 bases to trimming and J lost 1 base; unmatched junction nucleotides: 13. The CDR3 loop spans 18 amino acids. The CDR3 is CASSVSGGSSSGTDTQYF. In DNA, the CDR3 is TGTGCCAGCAGCGTTAGCGGGGGTTCCTCTTCTGGCACAGATACGCAGTATTTT.

This clonotype was detected many times. V is TRBV27 and J is TRBJ1-1; no definite D call. Germline V gives CDR1 MNHEY, CDR2 SMNVEV (reference sequence). The ends were cut back, 3 bases at V and 6 bases at J, with 14 bases in the middle. CDR3 length: 14 amino acids. The CDR3 region is CASSFDGSKAEAFF. The DNA of the CDR3 is TGTGCCAGCAGTTTCGACGGAAGCAAGGCTGAAGCTTTCTTT.

The chain combines TRBV5-1 with TRBJ2-7; 12 positions match TRBD2. Per the germline V gene, CDR1 is SGHRS and CDR2 is YFSETQ. This CDR3 contains 16 residues. V gave up 1 base and J gave up 3 bases; unmatched junction bases: 5. CDR3 nucleotides: TGCGCCAGCAGCTTGCTCCCTAGCGGGGGGGACTACGAGCAGTACTTC. Translating gives CASSLLPSGGDYEQYF. Complete variable domain (other parts from reference TRBV5-1 and TRBJ2-7): KAGVTQTPRYLIKTRGQQVTLSCSPISGHRSVSWYQQTPGQGLQFLFEYFSETQRNKGNFPGRFSGRQFSNSRSEMNVSTLELGDSALYLCASSLLPSGGDYEQYFGPGTRLTVT.

This clonotype was recorded many times. The rearrangement links TRBV29-1 to TRBJ2-7, with D perhaps TRBD1 or TRBD2 (5 bases each). CDR1 SQVTM and CDR2 ANQGSEA come from the germline V gene. With 5 bases removed from V and 6 bases from J, the gap between germline ends came to 17 bases. The CDR3 spans 13 residues. Written as DNA, the CDR3 is TGCAGCGTTTTGGGGGATTCGATTTCCGAGCAGTACTTC. It translates to CSVLGDSISEQYF.

This clonotype was counted many times. The chain joins TRBV27 to TRBJ2-7; D is unclear. Germline lookup yields CDR1 MNHEY and CDR2 SMNVEV (reference sequence). The germline V and J ends were trimmed by 0 bases and 3 bases, with 6 bases remaining between them. This CDR3 region has 13 residues. The DNA of the CDR3 is TGTGCCAGCAGTTTATCCCCCGGCTACGAGCAGTACTTC. This gives the protein CASSLSPGYEQYF.

This clonotype was seen at least ten times. The V and J genes are TRBV7-9 and TRBJ1-2; the match to TRBD1 covers 9 bases. The CDR3 is 15 residues long. Germline V lookup: CDR1 SEHNR, CDR2 FQNEAQ (reference sequence). V was pared by 4 bases and J by 3 bases, with 6 bases of the junction left unmatched. The DNA of the CDR3 is TGTGCCAGCAGCTCAGACAGGGGGAAAGACTATGGCTACACCTTC. Amino acids: CASSSDRGKDYGYTF. The full variable domain, its missing parts supplied by reference TRBV7-9 and TRBJ1-2, is DTGVSQNPRHKITKRGQNVTFRCDPISEHNRLYWYRQTLGQGPEFLTYFQNEAQLEKSRLLSDRFSAERPKGSFSTLEIQRTEQGDSAMYLCASSSDRGKDYGYTFGSGTRLTVV.

With respect to this clonotype: The missing conserved phenylalanine or tryptophan at the end of this CDR3 makes a read error likely. This sequence joins TRBV6-2 or TRBV6-3 and TRBJ1-1; a weak D match, TRBD1 (5 bases). Germline V gene lookup returns CDR1 MNHEY and CDR2 SVGEGT. The CDR3 spans 14 residues. V dropped 5 bases and J dropped 4 bases, with 14 bases sitting between them. CDR3 DNA: TGTGCCAGCAGTCGACGGGGGGTTGGCACTGAAGCTTTCTCT. This translates into CASSRRGVGTEAFS.

This clonotype was seen repeatedly, ten times or more. The chain carries TRBV20-1 and TRBJ2-3; D ambiguous. Germline V gene sequence: CDR1 DFQATT, CDR2 SNEGSKA (reference sequence). CDR3 length: 15 residues. V dropped 6 bases and J dropped 0 bases, with 16 bases sitting between them. The CDR3 protein is CSADHFFSSTDTQYF. As DNA, the CDR3 is TGCAGTGCCGACCACTTTTTCAGTAGCACAGATACGCAGTATTTT.

This clonotype occurred many times. The CDR3 reads CASSQTGQGDSPLHF. CDR3 nucleotides: TGCGCCAGCAGCCAGACGGGACAGGGGGATTCACCCCTCCACTTT. The J gene is TRBJ1-6, the V gene TRBV4-1; 11 bases match TRBD1. The germline CDR1 and CDR2 sequences are MGHRA and YSYEKL. This CDR3 spans 15 amino acids. Trimming took 3 bases from V and 8 from J; bases not matched to a gene: 3.

This clonotype occurred many times. The rearrangement joins TRBV5-5 to TRBJ2-3; 7 nucleotides align to TRBD2. The CDR3 has 18 amino acids. CDR1 and CDR2 (germline): SGHKS, YYEKEE (reference sequence). Losses at the gene ends were 0 bases for V and 2 bases for J; bases not matched to a gene: 12. The CDR3, as DNA: TGTGCCAGCAGCTTGGACCTAGCGGCGTTGGGCCCCACAGATACGCAGTATTTT. Translated: CASSLDLAALGPTDTQYF.

Many counts were recorded for this clonotype. The rearrangement uses TRBV4-3 and TRBJ1-3; D is unclear. In germline, CDR1 is LGHNA, CDR2 YSLEER. The CDR3 consists of 16 residues. V dropped 0 bases and J dropped 3 bases, with 12 bases sitting between them. DNA of the CDR3: TGCGCCAGCAGCCAAGATAGACTTGACTATGGAAACACCATATATTTT. The encoded protein is CASSQDRLDYGNTIYF.

The genes are TRBV9 and TRBJ2-7; D not resolved. From germline, CDR1 is SGDLS and CDR2 YYNGEE. Trimming pared 3 bases from V and 3 bases from J, leaving 13 bases between. This CDR3 has 14 residues. Written as DNA, the CDR3 is TGTGCCAGCAGCGGTGGTCCAGGCGGCTACGAGCAGTACTTC. Protein product: CASSGGPGGYEQYF.

This clonotype appeared a few times. The chain combines TRBV20-1 with TRBJ2-1; no firm D call. The V and J ends lost 3 bases and 4 bases respectively, with 10 bases between them. Looked up from germline, CDR1 is DFQATT and CDR2 is SNEGSKA (reference sequence). The CDR3 extends over 13 amino acids. CDR3 in amino acids: CSARTKNYNEQFF. CDR3 sequence (DNA): TGCAGTGCTAGGACAAAGAATTACAATGAGCAGTTCTTC.